One sample yielded the 8 T cell receptor beta chains listed below, sequenced in a study of shared clonotypes between healthy human individuals. This table comes from immunoSEQ multiplex PCR, and its TCRdb copy is limited to in-frame clones, with some not included. This sample has over a million clones, with over 95% found just once. The sequenced sample consisted of naive CD4+ T cells sorted from blood. Subset denoted: CD45RA+ positively selected. Receptors originate from a man aged 25-45 years in good health.

This clone appeared a single time. This chain links TRBV9 with TRBJ2-7; D not certain. Trimming shortened V by 0 bases and J by 2 bases, and 9 bases separated the two germline ends. This CDR3 spans 14 amino acids. Germline values: CDR1 SGDLS, CDR2 YYNGEE. The CDR3, as DNA: TGTGCCAGCAGCGTAGCTCTGCACGCCTACGAGCAGTACTTC. Translating it yields CASSVALHAYEQYF.

As regards this clone: Other DNA sequences from this sample encode an identical CDR3 as well. The chain links TRBV7-9 to TRBJ2-7; D remains unclear. Trimming shortened V by 5 bases and J by 0 bases, and 11 bases separated the two germline ends. This CDR3 is built from 14 residues. Germline-derived CDR1 and CDR2 are SEHNR and FQNEAQ (reference sequence). The CDR3 loop reads CASSPGLDSYEQYF. DNA of the CDR3: TGTGCCAGCAGCCCAGGCCTCGACTCCTACGAGCAGTACTTC.

The chain combines TRBV6-6 with TRBJ1-5; D is uncertain. The CDR3 is 14 residues long. The germline gives CDR1 MNHNY, CDR2 SVGAGI (reference sequence). Trimming cost V 4 bases and J 4 bases, with 11 bases left between them. CDR3 bases: TGTGCCAGCAGTTCCCAGGACTTAAATCAGCCCCAGCATTTT. Translating gives CASSSQDLNQPQHF.

The chain links TRBV28 to TRBJ1-5; no clear D. Per the germline V gene, CDR1 is MDHEN and CDR2 is SYDVKM. V lost 5 bases, J lost 14 bases, and 13 bases lay in between. This CDR3 spans 11 amino acids. The chain's CDR3 is CASSAGPTKHF. CDR3 coding DNA: TGTGCCAGCAGTGCGGGCCCGACAAAGCATTTT. The complete variable domain, with remaining parts taken from reference TRBV28 and TRBJ1-5, reads DVKVTQSSRYLVKRTGEKVFLECVQDMDHENMFWYRQDPGLGLRLIYFSYDVKMKEKGDIPEGYSVSREKKERFSLILESASTNQTSMYLCASSAGPTKHFGDGTRLSIL.

The rearrangement links TRBV18 to TRBJ1-2, with D possibly being TRBD1 (5 bases). From germline, CDR1 is KGHSH and CDR2 LQKENI. V lost 4 bases and J lost 2, with 20 bases in between. This CDR3 is 17 amino acids long. CDR3 sequence reads: CASSHRGRGGTNYGYTF. As DNA, the CDR3 is TGTGCCAGCTCACACCGGGGGAGGGGCGGAACCAACTATGGCTACACCTTC.

CDR3 protein: CASSIAEGGEYF. The DNA of the CDR3 is TGTGCCAGTAGTATAGCTGAGGGCGGGGAGTACTTC. The rearrangement joins TRBV19 to TRBJ2-7; perhaps TRBD2 as D (6 bases). The germline V gene has CDR1 LNHDA and CDR2 SQIVND (reference sequence). CDR3 length equals 12 residues. With 1 base removed from V and 11 bases from J, the gap between germline ends came to 12 bases.

J is TRBJ2-1 and V is TRBV4-1; D may be TRBD2 (6 bases). CDR1 MGHRA and CDR2 YSYEKL come from the germline V gene. V was trimmed by 4 bases and J by 8 bases, leaving 24 bases between them. The CDR3 contains 17 residues. In DNA, the CDR3 is TGCGCCAGCAGCCTGACCGGGACTCCTGGCTTATTGCATGAGCAGTTCTTC. Translating it yields CASSLTGTPGLLHEQFF.

The gene calls are TRBV19 and TRBJ2-5; 10 nucleotides agree with TRBD1. Trimming removed 8 bases from V and 5 bases from J; junction bases left unmatched: 5. Looked up from germline, CDR1 is LNHDA and CDR2 is SQIVND (reference sequence). The CDR3 is 13 amino acids. CDR3 residues: CASGPDRGETQYF. Here the CDR3 DNA reads TGTGCCAGTGGCCCGGACAGGGGGGAGACCCAGTACTTC. The entire variable domain, with the rest obtained from reference TRBV19 and TRBJ2-5, is as follows: DGGITQSPKYLFRKEGQNVTLSCEQNLNHDAMYWYRQDPGQGLRLIYYSQIVNDFQKGDIAEGYSVSREKKESFPLTVTSAQKNPTAFYLCASGPDRGETQYFGPGTRLLVL.